This T cell receptor (beta chain) was retrieved from a study of CD8+CD57+ T cells in acquired aplastic anemia (dated by TCRdb to the late 2010s). Background for the entire study: Extracted DNA from sorted CD4+ and CD8+ cells averaged approximately 3 ug, ranging from 0.2 to 27.4 ug. An average of about 10 million reads for CD4+ cells and approximately 12 million reads for CD8+ cells was obtained from healthy donor samples.

In the study, sorted CD4+ and CD8+ blood T cells from patients with severe aplastic anemia and from healthy subjects underwent deep sequencing of TCR repertoires. Ficoll-Paque density gradient centrifugation was used to isolate peripheral blood mononuclear cells. Before DNA was extracted, CD4+ and CD8+ T cells were sorted using either FACS or magnetic beads. Study-wide conclusions, independent of this receptor: No significant difference in CD8+ Simpson's diversity was found between patients and healthy controls (P=0.060). Twenty-nine CD8+ CDR3 sequences were found in both patients and controls but appeared to be highly expressed in patients and within the immunodominant clones of the patients.

Sequences SGHTA (CDR1) and FQGNSA (CDR2) are obtained from the germline V gene. The CDR3 covers 12 residues, taking in both the cysteine and the phenylalanine. Here the CDR3 DNA is all that survives: 36 bases in frame from base 1. The V end loses 9 bases and the J end loses 13 bases, and a stretch of 21 bases separates them. About this clonotype itself: Its antigen target is currently unknown. Per-base qualities were not stored, and no clone one base away is much larger.

Genomic DNA was used as template for profiling of TCR beta VDJ combinations and CDR3 sequences. An Illumina HiSeq 2000 was the platform used for TCR repertoire sequencing. The authors' analysis ran thus. Repertoires were assessed using TRBV/TRBJ rearrangement plots, CDR3 size and DJ length profiles, and Simpson's diversity index. Whichever DNA sequence was most abundant in the deep sequencing data was defined as the immunodominant clone. CDR3 amino acid sequences were screened for sharing across subjects and were compared with published repertoires and the VDJdb database. TCRdb applied fastp at Q25 and MiXCR to the public reads, then kept only in-frame beta chains. When rows share a CDR3 protein, they turn into one entry using the most common DNA and genes. TCRdb, not the original authors, processed these V and J calls. Recorded for this sample are about 400,000 distinct CDR3 sequences; 55% to 70% of them occurred a single time. 4% of the sample comes from the top ten.

This TCR came from a human donor in good health, serving as a control. Specimen: sorted CD4+, CD8+, or CD8+CD57+ T cells (not recorded which) from PBMCs. The chain uses TRBV7-2 and TRBJ1-1, with the D gene not confidently named. CDR3 sequence: CASSLNTTQYFF. The sequenced DNA: TGTGCCAGTTCTTTAAATACGACTCAGTATTTCTTT. Where the CDR3 stops, the reference TRBV7-2 and TRBJ1-1 genes take over; the full variable domain is GAGVSQSPSNKVTEKGKDVELRCDPISGHTALYWYRQSLGQGLEFLIYFQGNSAPDKSGLPSDRFSAERTGGSVSTLTIQRTQQEDSAVYLCASSLNTTQYFFGQGTRLTVV.